This TCR beta chain came from a study of blood T cell repertoires in COVID-19. Study information: The study drew acute and convalescent COVID-19 samples from the United States, Italy and Spain. Sources were T cells, B-cell-depleted T cells, or PBMCs; the material itself was cDNA or gDNA.

The authors' processing: Using reference gene primer amplification, nucleated cell counts were estimated. The assay was immunoSEQ multiplex PCR, and TCRdb's table has in-frame clones only and misses some. The V and J calls and clone size come from that table; D and trimming were worked out from the DNA. The data show about 280,000 clones, about four fifths seen once. This clone was recorded a few times. From germline, CDR1 is MDHEN and CDR2 SYDVKM. Unmatched junction bases numbered 8, after V lost 5 bases and J lost 6 bases. The CDR3 is 15 residues long. This sequence originates from a woman aged 50 to 65 who had recovered from COVID-19. The chain carries TRBV28 and TRBJ2-1, with 9 bases that match TRBD2. Sequencing used peripheral blood. The CDR3 region has the DNA TGTGCCAGCAGTCCCTCTGGCGGGAGGGCCAATGAGCAGTTCTTC. Translation: CASSPSGGRANEQFF.